These 20 T cell receptor beta chains were all obtained from the same sample, sequenced in a study of technical replicates of blood from a few donors. Clones were sequenced by immunoSEQ multiplex PCR, and TCRdb holds only the in-frame ones, with some missing. The sample includes around 80,000 clones, roughly 98% of them seen just once. The specimen was T cells isolated from PBMCs. The receptor source for this set is a human donor in good health.

The chain combines TRBV19 with TRBJ2-1; perhaps TRBD2 as D (5 bases). CDR1 is LNHDA and CDR2 is SQIVND in the germline V gene (reference sequence). This CDR3 is built from 13 residues. Between the trimmed V and J ends, which lost 0 bases and 6 bases, there was a span of 6 bases. CDR3 in amino acids: CASSIDRGNEQFF. The DNA for the CDR3 is TGTGCCAGTAGTATAGATCGGGGCAATGAGCAGTTCTTC.

The chain is built from TRBV10-3 and TRBJ1-2; tentatively, D is TRBD1 (6 bases). The CDR3 covers 17 residues. V gave up 0 bases and J gave up 1 base, with 15 bases separating them. The germline V gene has CDR1 ENHRY and CDR2 SYGVKD. The CDR3 loop is CAISESTGRGVNYGYTF. The CDR3 DNA sequence: TGTGCCATCAGTGAGTCGACGGGGAGGGGGGTTAACTATGGCTACACCTTC.

The chain combines TRBV5-1 with TRBJ2-7, with a possible D match to TRBD1 (6 bases). The CDR3 length is 14 residues. Germline CDR1 SGHRS, CDR2 YFSETQ. Trimming removed 0 bases at V and 6 bases at J, with 13 bases between. The CDR3 DNA is TGCGCCAGCAGCTTGGAATCCCGGGACATCGAGCAGTACTTC. Translation: CASSLESRDIEQYF.

V and J are TRBV7-2 and TRBJ2-7, with 8 bases aligning to TRBD2. From germline, CDR1 is SGHTA and CDR2 FQGNSA. V shed 7 bases and J 2 bases; nucleotides not matched to a gene: 7. This CDR3 contains 14 residues. Here the CDR3 DNA reads TGTGCCAGCACCCCGGGACTAGGGCCCTACGAGCAGTACTTC. Translated: CASTPGLGPYEQYF.

This clone was seen once. V usage is TRBV19 and J usage is TRBJ1-2; D is perhaps TRBD1 (5 bases). Trimming removed 3 bases from V and 4 bases from J, with 9 bases in between. The CDR3 covers 13 residues. From germline, CDR1 is LNHDA and CDR2 SQIVND (reference sequence). The CDR3 protein is CASSIQQGYGYTF. CDR3 nucleotides: TGTGCCAGTAGTATTCAGCAGGGCTATGGCTACACCTTC. The full variable domain, completed using reference TRBV19 and TRBJ1-2, is DGGITQSPKYLFRKEGQNVTLSCEQNLNHDAMYWYRQDPGQGLRLIYYSQIVNDFQKGDIAEGYSVSREKKESFPLTVTSAQKNPTAFYLCASSIQQGYGYTFGSGTRLTVV.

The V gene is TRBV10-1, the J gene TRBJ2-3, with 8 bases identical to TRBD2. The CDR3 length is 14 residues. Germline-derived CDR1 and CDR2 are WNHNN and SYGVQD (reference sequence). The J segment lost 4 bases and the V segment lost 4 bases, leaving 4 bases of the junction unmatched. The CDR3 DNA follows: TGCGCCAGCAGTGCAGCGGGAGTCGCAGATACGCAGTATTTT. This gives the protein CASSAAGVADTQYF.

The V gene is TRBV5-1, the J gene TRBJ2-1; 8 bases align to TRBD2. Looked up from germline, CDR1 is SGHRS and CDR2 is YFSETQ. The CDR3 sequence is 16 residues long. V lost 0 bases and J lost 2; bases outside the gene matches: 4. The CDR3 coding sequence is TGCGCCAGCAGCTTGGGCGCGGGGGGTACCTACAATGAGCAGTTCTTC. Protein product: CASSLGAGGTYNEQFF.

The rearrangement joins TRBV19 to TRBJ1-6, with TRBD1 matching over 8 bases. The CDR3 length is 17 residues. After removal of 5 bases from V and 4 bases from J, the junction contained 10 bases not matched to a gene. Germline-derived CDR1 and CDR2 are LNHDA and SQIVND (reference sequence). DNA for the CDR3: TGTGCCAGTAGTTCTCCCCGGGGGGACAGGTATAATTCACCCCTCCACTTT. Translated, it gives CASSSPRGDRYNSPLHF.

The rearrangement uses TRBV18 and TRBJ2-2; 8 bases agree with TRBD1. The CDR3 loop spans 15 amino acids. Germline V gene sequence: CDR1 KGHSH, CDR2 LQKENI. J lost 2 bases, V lost 3 bases, and 2 bases had no gene match. CDR3 DNA sequence: TGTGCCAGCTCACCGGACAGGGCAAACACCGGGGAGCTGTTTTTT. Its translation is CASSPDRANTGELFF.

The rearrangement joins TRBV5-4 to TRBJ1-2, with a tentative D call TRBD1 (5 bases). The CDR3 is 14 residues long. The germline gives CDR1 SGHNT, CDR2 YYREEE (reference sequence). The ends were cut back, 4 bases at V and 5 bases at J, with 15 bases in the middle. The CDR3 region is CASSPTGQGYGYTF. The CDR3 region has the DNA TGTGCCAGCAGCCCCACCGGGCAGGGATATGGCTACACCTTC.

The chain joins TRBV27 to TRBJ2-2; 13 bases map to TRBD2. This CDR3 region has 21 residues. Germline values: CDR1 MNHEY, CDR2 SMNVEV (reference sequence). V gave up 4 bases and J gave up 2 bases; unmatched junction bases: 16. The DNA of the CDR3 is TGTGCCAGCAGTTCCACCTGGACTAGCGGGAGTTCAATCGGAAACACCGGGGAGCTGTTTTTT. Amino acids: CASSSTWTSGSSIGNTGELFF.

This chain links TRBV4-1 with TRBJ2-6; D ambiguous. The V end lost 0 bases, the J end lost 0 bases, and 9 bases lay between the germline ends. Germline V CDR1 and CDR2: MGHRA, YSYEKL. The CDR3 loop spans 17 amino acids. The chain's CDR3 is CASSQEARGSGANVLTF. Here the CDR3 DNA reads TGCGCCAGCAGCCAAGAAGCGCGCGGCTCTGGGGCCAACGTCCTGACTTTC.

The genes are TRBV6-1 and TRBJ1-6; the match to TRBD1 covers 7 bases. Per the germline V gene, CDR1 is MNHNS and CDR2 is SASEGT. The CDR3 runs to 18 residues. Trimming took 3 bases from V and 0 from J; bases not matched to a gene: 8. This chain's CDR3 is CASSDRQGSSSYNSPLHF. In DNA, the CDR3 is TGTGCCAGCAGTGATCGACAGGGATCGAGCTCCTATAATTCACCCCTCCACTTT.

The rearrangement uses TRBV2 and TRBJ2-7; 7 bases agree with TRBD2. The V gene's germline CDR1 is SNHLY and CDR2 FYNNEI. With 5 bases clipped from V and 3 bases from J, the junction kept 10 bases outside the gene matches. The CDR3 consists of 15 residues. CDR3 coding DNA: TGTGCCAGCAGTTTCGGACTAGTAAAAAGCTACGAGCAGTACTTC. It is translated as CASSFGLVKSYEQYF.

The rearrangement links TRBV18 to TRBJ1-2, with TRBD1 as a possible D gene (6 bases). Germline assignment: CDR1 KGHSH and CDR2 LQKENI. The V end lost 2 bases, the J end lost 7 bases, and 17 bases lay between the germline ends. The CDR3 contains 15 residues. The CDR3 spells CASSPSGTRRLGYTF. The CDR3 coding sequence is TGTGCCAGCTCACCATCCGGGACACGGAGACTTGGCTACACCTTC. The full variable domain, completed using reference TRBV18 and TRBJ1-2, is NAGVMQNPRHLVRRRGQEARLRCSPMKGHSHVYWYRQLPEEGLKFMVYLQKENIIDESGMPKERFSAEFPKEGPSILRIQQVVRGDSAAYFCASSPSGTRRLGYTFGSGTRLTVV.

This clone was seen once. This chain connects TRBV5-1 to TRBJ1-1; the D is unclear. V was cut by 4 bases and J by 7 bases, with 17 bases left in between. The CDR3 is 14 residues long. Germline V CDR1 and CDR2: SGHRS, YFSETQ. CDR3 sequence: CASSISGGLDEAFF. In DNA, the CDR3 is TGCGCCAGCAGCATCTCAGGAGGGTTGGATGAAGCTTTCTTT.

This clone was seen a single time. This chain connects TRBV27 to TRBJ1-5; unclear D gene. Trimming took 2 bases from V and 0 from J, leaving 5 bases between them. This CDR3 is built from 14 residues. Germline CDR1 MNHEY, CDR2 SMNVEV (reference sequence). CDR3 amino acids: CASSLRDSNQPQHF. DNA for the CDR3: TGTGCCAGCAGTTTACGGGATAGCAATCAGCCCCAGCATTTT.

This clone was recorded only once. The chain uses TRBV18 and TRBJ2-7; D gene unclear. The V gene's germline CDR1 is KGHSH and CDR2 LQKENI. CDR3 length equals 13 residues. V was shortened by 3 bases and J by 4 bases, with 10 bases between the two germline ends. CDR3 in amino acids: CASSPYPEYEQYF. For the CDR3, the DNA is TGTGCCAGCTCACCCTATCCCGAGTACGAGCAGTACTTC.

This chain links TRBV7-4 with TRBJ2-7, with D unresolved. Trimming stripped 1 base from V and 10 bases from J, with 5 bases between. The CDR3 has 10 residues. Germline V gene data show CDR1 as SGHVT and CDR2 as SQSDAQ. The CDR3 loop is CASSLGLQYF. The DNA for the CDR3 is TGTGCCAGCAGCTTAGGCCTACAGTACTTC.

The CDR3 nucleotides read TGCGCCAGCAGCTTGAGGGGCGGCTCCTACGAGCAGTACTTC. Its translation is CASSLRGGSYEQYF. V usage is TRBV5-1 and J usage is TRBJ2-7, with a tentative D call TRBD1 (5 bases). Germline-derived CDR1 and CDR2 are SGHRS and YFSETQ. CDR3 length: 14 residues. Trimming left V 1 base short and J 0 bases short, with 8 bases between.